The subject of this entry is one TCR beta chain. The antigen is not known. It was with 60 Vbeta and 13 Jbeta primers that the PCR ran. Assay used: immunoSEQ multiplex PCR; TCRdb lists only in-frame clones, some missing. The sample holds 100,000 to 150,000 clones, just over 70% seen once. This CDR3 contains 10 residues. Trimming removed 6 bases from V and 13 bases from J; junction bases left unmatched: 6. Germline V gives CDR1 SNHLY, CDR2 FYNNEI. This entry is derived from a study of cytomegalovirus exposure and HLA in healthy donors. Study-wide findings and caveats: For most TCR sequences rarity was the rule, although some public TCRs occurred in many donors.

The sample taken for sequencing was PBMCs. This sequence originates from an older woman in good health and CMV-seropositive. The V and J genes are TRBV2 and TRBJ2-7, with TRBD1 identical over 7 bases. The CDR3 nucleotides read TGTGCCAGCAGAGAGGGACAGCCTTACTTC. It translates to CASREGQPYF.